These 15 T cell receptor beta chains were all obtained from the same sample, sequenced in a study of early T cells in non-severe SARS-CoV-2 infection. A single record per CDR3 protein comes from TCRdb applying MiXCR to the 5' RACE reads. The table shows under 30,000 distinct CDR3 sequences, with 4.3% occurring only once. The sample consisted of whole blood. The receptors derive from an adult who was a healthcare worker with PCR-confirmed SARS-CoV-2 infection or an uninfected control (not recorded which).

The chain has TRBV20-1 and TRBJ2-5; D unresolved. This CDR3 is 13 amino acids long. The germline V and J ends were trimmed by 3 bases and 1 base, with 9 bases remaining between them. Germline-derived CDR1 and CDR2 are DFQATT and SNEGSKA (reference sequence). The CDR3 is CSARADLQETQYF. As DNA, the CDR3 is TGCAGTGCTAGGGCGGACCTCCAAGAGACCCAGTACTTC.

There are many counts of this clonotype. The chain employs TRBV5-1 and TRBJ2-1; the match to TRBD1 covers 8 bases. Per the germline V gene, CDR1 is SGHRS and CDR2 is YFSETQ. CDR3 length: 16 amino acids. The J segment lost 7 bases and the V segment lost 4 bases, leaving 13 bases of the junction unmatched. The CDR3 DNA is TGCGCCAGCAGCCCGTACGGACAGGGAACGTCGAATGAGCAGTTCTTC. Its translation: CASSPYGQGTSNEQFF. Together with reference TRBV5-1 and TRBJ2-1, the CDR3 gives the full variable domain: KAGVTQTPRYLIKTRGQQVTLSCSPISGHRSVSWYQQTPGQGLQFLFEYFSETQRNKGNFPGRFSGRQFSNSRSEMNVSTLELGDSALYLCASSPYGQGTSNEQFFGPGTRLTVL.

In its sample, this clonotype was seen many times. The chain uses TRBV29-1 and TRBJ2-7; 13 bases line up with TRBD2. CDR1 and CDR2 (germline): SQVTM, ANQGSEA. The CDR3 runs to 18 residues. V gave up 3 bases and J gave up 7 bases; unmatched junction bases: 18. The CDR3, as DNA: TGCAGCGTTGAGGGCTCCGGGACTAGCGGGACCCCTGGTAGGGAGCAGTACTTC. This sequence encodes CSVEGSGTSGTPGREQYF.

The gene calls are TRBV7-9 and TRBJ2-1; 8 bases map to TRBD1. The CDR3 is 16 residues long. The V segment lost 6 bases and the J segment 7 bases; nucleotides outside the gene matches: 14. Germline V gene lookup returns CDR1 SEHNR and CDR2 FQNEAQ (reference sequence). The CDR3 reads CASSPTQDRARNEQFF. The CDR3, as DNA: TGTGCCAGCAGTCCCACCCAGGACAGGGCCCGAAATGAGCAGTTCTTC.

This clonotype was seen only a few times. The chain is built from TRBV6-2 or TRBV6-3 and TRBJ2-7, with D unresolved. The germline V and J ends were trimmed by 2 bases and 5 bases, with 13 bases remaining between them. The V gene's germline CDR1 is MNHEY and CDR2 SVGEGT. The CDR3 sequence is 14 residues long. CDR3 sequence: CASSYHGLPNEQYF. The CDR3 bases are TGTGCCAGCAGTTACCACGGCTTGCCGAACGAGCAGTACTTC.

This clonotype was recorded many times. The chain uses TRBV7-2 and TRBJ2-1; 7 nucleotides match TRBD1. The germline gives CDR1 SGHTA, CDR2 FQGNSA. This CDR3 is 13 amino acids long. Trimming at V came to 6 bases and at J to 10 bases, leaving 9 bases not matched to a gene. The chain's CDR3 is CASSSELQGEQFF. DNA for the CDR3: TGTGCCAGCAGTTCCGAGTTACAGGGGGAGCAGTTCTTC.

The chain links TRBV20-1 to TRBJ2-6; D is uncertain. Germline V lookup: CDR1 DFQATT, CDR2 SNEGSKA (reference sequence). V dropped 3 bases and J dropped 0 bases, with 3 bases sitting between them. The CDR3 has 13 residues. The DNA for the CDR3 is TGCAGTGCTAGGAGCTCTGGGGCCAACGTCCTGACTTTC. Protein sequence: CSARSSGANVLTF.

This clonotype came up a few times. Written as DNA, the CDR3 is TGTGCCAGCAGTACGGACAGGGGAGCCTACGAGCAGTACTTC. Protein: CASSTDRGAYEQYF. The chain uses TRBV6-5 and TRBJ2-7; 9 positions agree with TRBD1. V lost 5 bases to trimming and J lost 2 bases; unmatched junction nucleotides: 4. CDR1 is MNHEY and CDR2 is SVGAGI in the germline V gene. The CDR3 sequence is 14 residues long.

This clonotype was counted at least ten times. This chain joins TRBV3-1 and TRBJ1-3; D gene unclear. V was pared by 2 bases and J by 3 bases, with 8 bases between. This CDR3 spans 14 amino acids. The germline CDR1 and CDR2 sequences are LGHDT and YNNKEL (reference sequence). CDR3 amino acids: CASSQRKVGNTIYF. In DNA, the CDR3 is TGTGCCAGCAGCCAAAGGAAAGTTGGAAACACCATATATTTT.

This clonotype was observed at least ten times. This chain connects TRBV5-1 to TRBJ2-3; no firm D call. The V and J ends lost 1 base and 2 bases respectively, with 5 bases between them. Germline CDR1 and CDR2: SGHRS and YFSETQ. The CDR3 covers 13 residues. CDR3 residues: CASSLYVTDTQYF. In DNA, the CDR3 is TGCGCCAGCAGCTTGTACGTCACAGATACGCAGTATTTT.

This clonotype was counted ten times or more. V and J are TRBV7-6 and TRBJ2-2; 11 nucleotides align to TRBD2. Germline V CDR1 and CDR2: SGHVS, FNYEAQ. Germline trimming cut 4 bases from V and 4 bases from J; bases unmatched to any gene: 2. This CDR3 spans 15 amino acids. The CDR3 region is CASSSTSGATGELFF. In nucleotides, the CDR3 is TGTGCCAGCAGCTCGACTAGCGGGGCCACCGGGGAGCTGTTTTTT. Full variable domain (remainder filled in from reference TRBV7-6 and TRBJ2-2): GAGVSQSPRYKVTKRGQDVALRCDPISGHVSLYWYRQALGQGPEFLTYFNYEAQQDKSGLPNDRFSAERPEGSISTLTIQRTEQRDSAMYRCASSSTSGATGELFFGEGSRLTVL.

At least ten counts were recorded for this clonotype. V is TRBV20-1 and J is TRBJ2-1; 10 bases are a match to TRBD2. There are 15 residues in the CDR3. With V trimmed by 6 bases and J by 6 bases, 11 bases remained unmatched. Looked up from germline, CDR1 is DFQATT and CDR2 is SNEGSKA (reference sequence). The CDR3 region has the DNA TGCAGTGCGCCACCCGGGAGCGGGAGGGGCAATGAGCAGTTCTTC. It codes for CSAPPGSGRGNEQFF.

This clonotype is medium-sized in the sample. CDR3 amino acids: CASSLKAGGPGDTQYF. The CDR3 nucleotides read TGTGCCAGCAGCTTAAAAGCGGGAGGGCCTGGAGATACGCAGTATTTT. The J gene is TRBJ2-3, the V gene TRBV7-3; 10 bases are shared with TRBD2. Germline V gives CDR1 SGHTA, CDR2 FQGTGA. With V trimmed by 1 base and J by 5 bases, 6 bases remained unmatched. The CDR3 consists of 16 residues.

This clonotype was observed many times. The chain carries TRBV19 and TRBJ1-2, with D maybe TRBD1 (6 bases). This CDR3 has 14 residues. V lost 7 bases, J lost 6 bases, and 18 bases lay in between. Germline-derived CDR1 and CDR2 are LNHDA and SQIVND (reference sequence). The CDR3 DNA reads TGTGCCAGTAAAAAGGGGGATGATTGGGATGGCTACACCTTC. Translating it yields CASKKGDDWDGYTF.

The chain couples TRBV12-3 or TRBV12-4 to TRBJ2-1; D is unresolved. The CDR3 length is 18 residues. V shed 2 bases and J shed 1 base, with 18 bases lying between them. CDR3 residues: CASSLLPLWDFSYNEQFF. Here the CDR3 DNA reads TGTGCCAGCAGTTTACTCCCCCTATGGGATTTTTCCTACAATGAGCAGTTCTTC.